What follows is one T cell receptor beta chain and its context. Its antigen is as yet unknown. The data are from a study of graft-versus-host responses after intestinal transplantation. Trimming took 5 bases from V and 3 from J; bases not matched to a gene: 15. This CDR3 is built from 16 residues. Germline assignment: CDR1 GTSNPN and CDR2 SVGIG (reference sequence). Generated by immunoSEQ multiplex PCR, the TCRdb table keeps only in-frame clones and is missing some. The repertoire holds 90,000 to 150,000 clones, with about 95% as singletons. Sequences were derived from unstimulated CD8+ T cells sorted from spleen or lymph node cells, sampled before intestinal transplant. The chain couples TRBV30 to TRBJ2-7; 8 bases match TRBD2. This TCR was sampled from a human donor who received an intestinal transplant. CDR3 in amino acids: CAWWSSQAGEGYEQYF. DNA of the CDR3: TGTGCCTGGTGGTCCTCCCAAGCGGGAGAAGGCTACGAGCAGTACTTC. Variable domain in full (rest from reference TRBV30 and TRBJ2-7): SQTIHQWPATLVQPVGSPLSLECTVEGTSNPNLYWYRQAAGRGLQLLFYSVGIGQISSEVPQNLSASRPQDRQFILSSKKLLLSDSGFYLCAWWSSQAGEGYEQYFGPGTRLTVT.